Shown below are 15 T cell receptor beta chains from a single sample sequenced in a study of T cells after yellow fever vaccination. TCRdb reprocessed the 5' RACE reads with MiXCR, giving one entry per CDR3 protein. Among 300,000 to 400,000 distinct CDR3 sequences listed, 9.5% to 15% were seen once. This specimen was CD4+ T cells sorted from PBMCs, taken 15 days after the yellow fever booster vaccination. These receptors all stem from a man between 18 and 29 years old who received the YFV17D yellow fever vaccine.

This clonotype showed up many times. The chain joins TRBV5-1 to TRBJ1-1; D may be TRBD1 (6 bases). The germline gives CDR1 SGHRS, CDR2 YFSETQ. V was shortened by 4 bases and J by 7 bases, with 14 bases between the two germline ends. The CDR3 is made up of 13 amino acids. CDR3 coding DNA: TGCGCCAGCAGCCCCGAAGGGACACTTGAAGCTTTCTTT. It is translated as CASSPEGTLEAFF.

This clonotype was detected many times. This chain connects TRBV5-1 to TRBJ1-2, with 7 bases aligning to TRBD1. V lost 4 bases to trimming and J lost 6 bases; unmatched junction nucleotides: 6. The CDR3 loop spans 13 amino acids. CDR1 and CDR2 (germline): SGHRS, YFSETQ. Here the CDR3 DNA reads TGCGCCAGCAGCACAGGGGACCGGGATGGCTACACCTTC. Its protein is CASSTGDRDGYTF.

The CDR3 sequence is CASIPTGGNYGYTF. The DNA for the CDR3 is TGTGCCAGCATCCCGACAGGGGGCAACTATGGCTACACCTTC. The gene calls are TRBV7-2 and TRBJ1-2; 10 nucleotides agree with TRBD1. Looked up from germline, CDR1 is SGHTA and CDR2 is FQGNSA. Germline trimming cut 7 bases from V and 2 bases from J; bases unmatched to any gene: 4. The CDR3 contains 14 residues.

This clonotype turned up a few times. The V gene is TRBV7-9, the J gene TRBJ2-1, with D unresolved. V was trimmed by 2 bases and J by 6 bases, leaving 8 bases between them. Germline loops: CDR1 SEHNR, CDR2 FQNEAQ (reference sequence). The CDR3 runs 13 residues. The CDR3 protein is CASSLLQLNEQFF. The CDR3, as DNA: TGTGCCAGCAGCTTATTACAGCTCAATGAGCAGTTCTTC.

The chain employs TRBV12-3 or TRBV12-4 and TRBJ2-7; TRBD1 or TRBD2 may be the D gene (5 bases each). The V end lost 6 bases, the J end lost 2 bases, and 14 bases lay between the germline ends. This CDR3 has 14 residues. The CDR3 DNA reads as TGTGCCAGCAGCCTAGGACTCAGGGCCTACGAGCAGTACTTC. It yields the protein CASSLGLRAYEQYF.

Comments on this clonotype: One base away lies a much larger clone, so this may be a sequencing read error. V is TRBV7-9 and J is TRBJ1-1; D remains ambiguous. Germline CDR1 reads SEHNR; CDR2 reads FQNEAQ (reference sequence). This CDR3 contains 12 residues. The CDR3 DNA is TGTGCCAGCAGCTTAGTTGTCACTGAAGTTTTCTTT. Its translation is CASSLVVTEVFF.

The genes are TRBV6-1 and TRBJ1-1; tentatively, D is TRBD1 (6 bases). Trimming removed 2 bases from V and 3 bases from J, with 10 bases in between. Germline V lookup: CDR1 MNHNS, CDR2 SASEGT. This CDR3 contains 14 residues. CDR3 nucleotide sequence: TGTGCCAGCAGTGAACGAAGGGGGGACACTGAAGCTTTCTTT. Its protein product is CASSERRGDTEAFF.

This clonotype was counted only a few times. The chain combines TRBV6-1 with TRBJ2-5, with 10 bases aligning to TRBD2. Germline CDR1 reads MNHNS; CDR2 reads SASEGT. The CDR3 is 14 residues long. V lost 7 bases and J lost 2; bases outside the gene matches: 4. This CDR3 reads CASKKAGGQETQYF. In DNA, the CDR3 is TGTGCCAGCAAAAAAGCGGGGGGGCAAGAGACCCAGTACTTC.

This clonotype has a count of ten or more. V is TRBV7-6 and J is TRBJ2-3; no clear D gene. Per the germline V gene, CDR1 is SGHVS and CDR2 is FNYEAQ. The CDR3 is 16 residues long. V gave up 2 bases and J gave up 0 bases, with 12 bases separating them. In nucleotides, the CDR3 is TGTGCCAGCAGCTTACAGTCGGCCACTAGCACAGATACGCAGTATTTT. Protein sequence: CASSLQSATSTDTQYF. Full variable domain (remainder filled in from reference TRBV7-6 and TRBJ2-3): GAGVSQSPRYKVTKRGQDVALRCDPISGHVSLYWYRQALGQGPEFLTYFNYEAQQDKSGLPNDRFSAERPEGSISTLTIQRTEQRDSAMYRCASSLQSATSTDTQYFGPGTRLTVL.

This clonotype was detected ten times or more. The DNA for the CDR3 is TGCGCCAGCAGAGCTGACAGGGGGCTAACTGAAGCTTTCTTT. Translating gives CASRADRGLTEAFF. This chain uses TRBV5-1 with TRBJ1-1; 10 bases are a match to TRBD1. The germline CDR1 and CDR2 sequences are SGHRS and YFSETQ. V lost 5 bases and J lost 5; bases outside the gene matches: 6. This CDR3 is built from 14 residues.

The V gene is TRBV5-1, the J gene TRBJ2-3; 11 bases are a match to TRBD2. This CDR3 is built from 15 residues. Germline V gives CDR1 SGHRS, CDR2 YFSETQ. V shed 3 bases and J 3 bases; nucleotides not matched to a gene: 3. The CDR3 sequence: CASSSGTSGTDTQYF. The CDR3 DNA sequence: TGCGCCAGCAGCTCCGGGACTAGCGGTACAGATACGCAGTATTTT. Complete variable domain (other parts from reference TRBV5-1 and TRBJ2-3): KAGVTQTPRYLIKTRGQQVTLSCSPISGHRSVSWYQQTPGQGLQFLFEYFSETQRNKGNFPGRFSGRQFSNSRSEMNVSTLELGDSALYLCASSSGTSGTDTQYFGPGTRLTVL.

This chain links TRBV20-1 with TRBJ2-7, with 16 nucleotides matching TRBD2. The ends lost 5 bases at V and 6 bases at J; junction bases unmatched: 16. Germline assignment: CDR1 DFQATT and CDR2 SNEGSKA (reference sequence). This CDR3 comprises 18 residues. In nucleotides, the CDR3 is TGCAGTGCTCCTACTATGGGACTAGCGGGGGGGCCAGTGGTCGAGCAGTACTTC. Its translation: CSAPTMGLAGGPVVEQYF.

The V gene is TRBV7-9, the J gene TRBJ2-4; a weak D match, TRBD1 (6 bases). This CDR3 has 15 amino acids. The germline CDR1 and CDR2 sequences are SEHNR and FQNEAQ (reference sequence). The V and J ends lost 4 bases and 0 bases respectively, with 10 bases between them. The CDR3 region has the DNA TGTGCCAGCAGCTCCAGGGGAATAGCCAAAAACATTCAGTACTTC. Its translation is CASSSRGIAKNIQYF.

The chain links TRBV18 to TRBJ1-2; 10 bases agree with TRBD1. The CDR3 contains 15 residues. Germline CDR1 is KGHSH and CDR2 is LQKENI. Trimming cost V 3 bases and J 6 bases; bases outside gene matches: 7. The CDR3 nucleotides are TGTGCCAGCTCACCCGGGACAGGGGCGGTACATGGCTACACCTTC. Translated, it gives CASSPGTGAVHGYTF.

This clonotype came up a few times. V and J are TRBV5-1 and TRBJ2-1; 10 bases line up with TRBD2. Germline V CDR1 and CDR2: SGHRS, YFSETQ. V was pared by 4 bases and J by 4 bases, with 5 bases of the junction left unmatched. This CDR3 contains 15 residues. CDR3 residues: CASSISGGEYNEQFF. In DNA, the CDR3 is TGCGCCAGCAGCATCAGCGGGGGGGAATACAATGAGCAGTTCTTC. Based on the CDR3 plus reference TRBV5-1 and TRBJ2-1, the full variable domain is KAGVTQTPRYLIKTRGQQVTLSCSPISGHRSVSWYQQTPGQGLQFLFEYFSETQRNKGNFPGRFSGRQFSNSRSEMNVSTLELGDSALYLCASSISGGEYNEQFFGPGTRLTVL.